What follows describes a single T cell receptor beta chain. The antigen is not known. Per the germline V gene, CDR1 is SGHRS and CDR2 is YFSETQ. Trimming at V came to 2 bases and at J to 2 bases, leaving 6 bases not matched to a gene. The CDR3 totals 16 residues. The sample comes from a study of OX40 agonist ivuxolimab in advanced cancers. Across the study: An anti-OX40 (CD134) antibody with agonistic activity, ivuxolimab, was administered to patients. Patients in the trial were receiving intravenous ivuxolimab every 2 weeks, at doses of 0.01 to 10 mg/kg.

This table comes from immunoSEQ multiplex PCR, and its TCRdb copy is limited to in-frame clones, with some not included. The sample lists about 45,000 clones, roughly 82% occurring once. Findings and caveats of the study: Normalized T-cell clonal expansion was also low in a subset of nonresponders. On average, a greater number of expanded clones characterised CD8+ T cells relative to CD4+.

The source is an adult with an advanced solid tumor such as melanoma, head and neck, liver or kidney cancer. This specimen consisted of CD4+ or CD8+ T cells sorted from blood, obtained in a trial of the OX40 agonist ivuxolimab. The chain links TRBV5-1 to TRBJ2-2; 7 bases are shared with TRBD2. The CDR3 DNA follows: TGCGCCAGCAGCTTAATGGGCGGGAGTAACACCGGGGAGCTGTTTTTT. Its translation is CASSLMGGSNTGELFF.